The clone carrying this T cell receptor (beta chain) has only one observation. The repertoire was sequenced with immunoSEQ multiplex PCR; TCRdb's copy has only in-frame clones and lacks some. Of about 380,000 clones listed, just under 95% are singletons. Trimming cost V 2 bases and J 1 base, with 8 bases left between them. CDR1 and CDR2 (germline): MGHDK, SYGVNS. The CDR3 has 14 amino acids. These data are taken from a study of shared T cell receptors in the human thymus. The rearrangement uses TRBV25-1 and TRBJ2-5; tentatively, D is TRBD1 (5 bases). The receptor comes from a human donor. The material sequenced was thymocytes. Here the CDR3 DNA reads TGTGCCAGCAGTGAAAGGCAGGGCCAAGAGACCCAGTACTTC. Translated, it gives CASSERQGQETQYF.